The rows below give T cell receptor beta chains drawn from one sample of a study of Ad26.COV2.S vaccination and SARS-CoV-2 variants. Profiling relied on immunoSEQ multiplex PCR, and the TCRdb table lists in-frame clones only, not all of them. The profile covers roughly 460,000 clones, with 80% to 90% appearing a single time and about 1.7% taken by the ten largest. Sample: peripheral blood, taken in a trial of Ad26.COV2.S vaccine versus placebo. These receptors were taken from a person aged 18-65 years who received the Ad26.COV2.S COVID-19 vaccine or a placebo. Both conserved end residues are part of each CDR3. The order of the fields is J gene, clone size, V gene, D gene, CDR3 DNA, CDR3 protein. D genes are given only for firm matches. Clone size is shown for a subset of rows, as once, few, many or a class of expanded clone.

j_gene: TRBJ2-7; abundance: -; v_gene: TRBV11-1; d_gene: -; CDR3nt: TGTGCCAGCAGCTTAGTAGGCAGGGGCCGCGAGCAGTACTTC; CDR3aa: CASSLVGRGREQYF
j_gene: TRBJ1-1; abundance: -; v_gene: TRBV5-1; d_gene: TRBD1; CDR3nt: TGCGCCAGCAACAACCAGGGGGCGCGAGACACTGAAGCTTTCTTT; CDR3aa: CASNNQGARDTEAFF
j_gene: TRBJ1-2; abundance: -; v_gene: TRBV7-6; d_gene: -; CDR3nt: TGTGCCAGCAGCTCGGAACGAGGCGGGCCCGTCTTC; CDR3aa: CASSSERGGPVF
j_gene: TRBJ1-1; abundance: -; v_gene: TRBV18; d_gene: -; CDR3nt: TGTGCCAGCTCACCATCCGACAGGCAAGCTTTCTTT; CDR3aa: CASSPSDRQAFF
j_gene: TRBJ1-2; abundance: -; v_gene: TRBV18; d_gene: -; CDR3nt: TGTGCCAGCTCATCTGGCCACCGACCCTGGAACAGTGTAGGAGGCTACACCTTC; CDR3aa: CASSSGHRPWNSVGGYTF
j_gene: TRBJ1-2; abundance: -; v_gene: TRBV27; d_gene: -; CDR3nt: TGTGCCAGCAGTTTGGGGCGGGGGAGCTATGGCTACACCTTC; CDR3aa: CASSLGRGSYGYTF
j_gene: TRBJ2-2; abundance: many; v_gene: TRBV14; d_gene: -; CDR3nt: TGTGCCAGCAGCCAGGGTTTCTCGGCCCGGGCCGGGGAGCTGTTTTTT; CDR3aa: CASSQGFSARAGELFF
j_gene: TRBJ1-6; abundance: many; v_gene: TRBV4-1; d_gene: -; CDR3nt: TGCGCCAGCAGCCAAGAACGGGGATATAATTCACCCCTCCACTTT; CDR3aa: CASSQERGYNSPLHF
j_gene: TRBJ2-1; abundance: -; v_gene: TRBV19; d_gene: -; CDR3nt: TGTGCCAGTAGTATTCGAGCGGCTGTATACAATGAGCAGTTCTTC; CDR3aa: CASSIRAAVYNEQFF
j_gene: TRBJ1-5; abundance: -; v_gene: TRBV7-2; d_gene: -; CDR3nt: TGTGCCAGCAGCTTAGAGGGTTCGGGGGGGAAGGGCAATCAGCCCCAGCATTTT; CDR3aa: CASSLEGSGGKGNQPQHF
j_gene: TRBJ2-7; abundance: few; v_gene: TRBV4-2; d_gene: TRBD2; CDR3nt: TGTGCCAGCAGCCAAGATGGGAGCGGGAGCGTTTACGAGCAGTACTTC; CDR3aa: CASSQDGSGSVYEQYF
j_gene: TRBJ1-6; abundance: -; v_gene: TRBV11-2; d_gene: TRBD1; CDR3nt: TGTGCCAGCAGCTCTTCCGGGACAGATAATTCACCCCTCCACTTT; CDR3aa: CASSSSGTDNSPLHF
j_gene: TRBJ2-5; abundance: -; v_gene: TRBV3-1/TRBV3-2; d_gene: -; CDR3nt: TGTGCCAGCAGCCAAGACCAAGAGACCCAGTACTTC; CDR3aa: CASSQDQETQYF
j_gene: TRBJ2-7; abundance: -; v_gene: TRBV28; d_gene: TRBD2; CDR3nt: TGTGCCAGCAGAACCGGGACTAGATCCTACGAGCAGTACTTC; CDR3aa: CASRTGTRSYEQYF
j_gene: TRBJ1-3; abundance: -; v_gene: TRBV18; d_gene: -; CDR3nt: TGTGCCAGCTCACCACCCGCAGCCTCTGGAAACACCATATATTTT; CDR3aa: CASSPPAASGNTIYF
j_gene: TRBJ2-1; abundance: -; v_gene: TRBV28; d_gene: -; CDR3nt: TGTGCCAGCAGTTTACGGGGGACTCCGGCCCCCAATGAGCAGTTCTTC; CDR3aa: CASSLRGTPAPNEQFF
j_gene: TRBJ1-4; abundance: -; v_gene: TRBV6-5; d_gene: TRBD1; CDR3nt: TGTGCCAGCATGGGAACAGGGGTTAGGGAAAAACTGTTTTTT; CDR3aa: CASMGTGVREKLFF
j_gene: TRBJ2-4; abundance: -; v_gene: TRBV5-1; d_gene: TRBD2; CDR3nt: TGCGCCAGCAGCCCGGCTAGCGGGGAAAACATTCAGTACTTC; CDR3aa: CASSPASGENIQYF
j_gene: TRBJ1-2; abundance: -; v_gene: TRBV19; d_gene: TRBD1; CDR3nt: TGTGCCACCCAGGGGGCAGGGAAGGGGACCTTC; CDR3aa: CATQGAGKGTF
j_gene: TRBJ1-1; abundance: -; v_gene: TRBV27; d_gene: -; CDR3nt: TGTGCCAGCAGTTCCCCTCTAGCCCCTGAAGCTTTCTTT; CDR3aa: CASSSPLAPEAFF
j_gene: TRBJ1-2; abundance: -; v_gene: TRBV6-5; d_gene: -; CDR3nt: TGTGCCAGCAGTTACTCGGGTTATGGCTACACCTTC; CDR3aa: CASSYSGYGYTF
j_gene: TRBJ2-5; abundance: -; v_gene: TRBV5-6; d_gene: -; CDR3nt: TGTGCCAGCAGCTCCTACCAGACCCAGTACTTC; CDR3aa: CASSSYQTQYF
j_gene: TRBJ2-3; abundance: -; v_gene: TRBV24-1; d_gene: -; CDR3nt: TGTGCCCCACGGCAAACAGATACGCAGTATTTT; CDR3aa: CAPRQTDTQYF